Below, one T cell receptor beta chain is given with its context. The antigen remains undetermined. Time point indicated: after neoadjuvant nivolumab, at surgical resection. This sample was included in a study of neoadjuvant anti-PD-1 for oral cavity cancer. The CDR3 is 15 amino acids. Trimming stripped 3 bases from V and 0 bases from J, with 8 bases between. Germline CDR1 reads SNHLY; CDR2 reads FYNNEI. Most PBMC samples had around 0.5 ug input DNA in six replicates. TCRdb's copy holds only in-frame clones and misses some; the assay was immunoSEQ multiplex PCR. The sample shows 8,000 to 10,000 clones, approximately 64% of them seen only once. Points from the study as a whole: Higher pretreatment Treg/Th17 ratios tracked higher pretreatment blood clonality. Post-nivolumab, blood T cell clonality was significantly elevated in non-responders. TCR analyses covered only a few patients per response group.

The rearrangement joins TRBV2 to TRBJ1-4, with D possibly matching TRBD1 (5 bases). This specimen consisted of PBMCs, obtained after nivolumab (anti-PD-1) treatment. This sequence was found in a person aged 35-79 years with oral cavity squamous cell carcinoma. For the CDR3, the DNA is TGTGCCAGCAGTGACCCAGGGTCAACTAATGAAAAACTGTTTTTT. Translating gives CASSDPGSTNEKLFF. Supplemented by reference TRBV2 and TRBJ1-4, the full variable domain reads EPEVTQTPSHQVTQMGQEVILRCVPISNHLYFYWYRQILGQKVEFLVSFYNNEISEKSEIFDDQFSVERPDGSNFTLKIRSTKLEDSAMYFCASSDPGSTNEKLFFGSGTQLSVL.